This T cell receptor (beta chain) derives from a study of a mutant IDH1 vaccine in newly diagnosed glioma. Looking at the study overall: Most patients had radiochemotherapy with temozolomide before enrollment; others had one alone.

Looked up from germline, CDR1 is LGHNA and CDR2 is YSLEER. V gave up 4 bases and J gave up 4 bases; unmatched junction bases: 10. CDR3 length: 16 amino acids. The data were produced by immunoSEQ multiplex PCR, yet TCRdb's version contains in-frame clones alone and is incomplete. The sample records fewer than 50,000 clones, about 73% being singletons. Time point reported: baseline, week 1 (first vaccination visit). Specified treatment: pre-vaccination baseline after standard-of-care therapy. Study-level findings and limits: Across multiple MHC alleles, 90% to 95% of patients had vaccine-induced responses.

A remark on this clone: Antigen unknown.

This specimen consisted of PBMCs, obtained from a glioma patient treated with radiotherapy, temozolomide or both. The sequence came from a man between 35 and 55 years old with glioma. Some clones in this sample may be carry-over from other donors' samples. This chain uses TRBV4-3 with TRBJ2-3; 8 bases line up with TRBD2. CDR3 protein: CASSPTGGAHADTQYF. CDR3 bases: TGCGCCAGCAGCCCGACGGGGGGGGCACACGCAGATACGCAGTATTTT.